The sequence of this TCR beta chain was determined in a study of cytomegalovirus exposure and HLA in healthy donors. A few counts support this clone. Its target is not known. Vbeta (60) and Jbeta (13) primers were used in the PCR. Produced via immunoSEQ multiplex PCR; TCRdb's table is partial and in-frame only. Here the sample spans 210,000 or so clones, less than 85% being singletons. Study-level points and caveats: In an earlier analysis, in about 530 donors, most V segments appeared productive either ~87% or ~30% of the time. It was approximately 150 TCR beta chains that were listed as cytomegalovirus-associated.

The germline V gene encodes CDR1 MNHEY and CDR2 SMNVEV (reference sequence). V lost 3 bases to trimming and J lost 1 base; unmatched junction nucleotides: 2. The CDR3 totals 15 residues. This clonotype was sampled from a man aged 18 to 30 in good health and CMV-seronegative. Sequenced sample: PBMCs. V gene TRBV27 combines with J gene TRBJ2-1, with 8 nucleotides matching TRBD2. The CDR3 spells CASSLSSGSYNEQFF. The CDR3 DNA reads as TGTGCCAGCAGTTTGTCTAGCGGGTCCTACAATGAGCAGTTCTTC.